This TCR beta chain was identified in a study of siplizumab effects on memory and regulatory T cells. The germline gives CDR1 SGHNT, CDR2 YENEEA. CDR3 length: 15 residues. The V and J ends lost 5 bases and 4 bases respectively, with 18 bases between them. A word on this clone: Its antigen is undetermined.

Clones were read by immunoSEQ multiplex PCR, and TCRdb kept only the in-frame ones, dropping some. The sample lists some 96,000 clones; approximately 94% were seen once. Whole-study findings and limits: Siplizumab significantly brought down the alloreactive sequences that trace back to unstimulated CD4+ memory cells.

The sample taken for sequencing was non-Treg CD4+ T cells sorted from blood. This chain links TRBV11-3 with TRBJ2-7, with D perhaps matching TRBD1 (5 bases). The origin of this receptor is a human donor in good health. Here the CDR3 DNA reads TGTGCCAGCAGCCCCCAGGAAGCAGGGCCTTACGAGCAGTACTTC. Translated: CASSPQEAGPYEQYF.